This T cell receptor (beta chain) was recorded in a study of blood T cell repertoires in COVID-19 (TCRdb year 2020). In the study overall: Collaborator samples came from the United States, Italy and Spain and covered acute and convalescent phases of COVID-19. The repertoires were released in a freely available public database intended as a resource for research on the immune response to SARS-CoV-2. Subjects who had been exposed to COVID-19, were actively infected with it, or had recovered from it provided the deeply sampled blood TCRbeta repertoires that made up the dataset. Where HLA class I and class II types were available, the types were taken from metadata supplied by the sample provider, not from assay-based typing. The material from the prospective study consisted of cDNA or gDNA derived from T cells, B-cell-depleted T cells, or PBMCs. Samples came from the ongoing ImmuneRACE study (first 160 participants) plus 1,254 subjects from 6 global collaborators. Nearly every sample came with metadata listing a de-identified subject ID, COVID-19 status, age in years and sex. Study-level results and caveats: The amount of clinical and demographic metadata varied by source and participant and was provided uncurated.

TCRbeta CDR3 regions were amplified from genomic DNA using the immunoSEQ Assay, a bias-controlled multiplex PCR. Turning to the authors' computational methods: Nucleated cell counts per sample were estimated from amplification of reference gene primers within the assay. Sequence reads were collapsed and filtered to measure the absolute abundance of every unique TCRbeta CDR3 rearrangement. Productive Simpson clonality was computed per sample as the square root of Simpson's diversity index over productive rearrangements. TCRdb stores this immuneACCESS table with in-frame sequences only. Part of the clones is absent; in the studies checked, under half of the shortfall reflects unresolved V genes, and no reason is known for the rest. For V, J and clone size, that table is used; D and trimming come from the DNA. The sample records roughly 190,000 clones, roughly 80% of which are singletons. Clones ranked in the top ten supply around 21% of the sample.

In regard to this clone: The target of this receptor is not known. Base-call qualities are not available, and no considerably larger clone is one nucleotide away.

Whole blood was collected in K2EDTA tubes by collaborating institutions according to the institutions' own protocols. For TCRbeta analysis, collaborators shipped samples in one of three forms: frozen whole blood, isolated PBMCs, or DNA extracted from either of those sample types. This TCR derives from a human donor in a cohort sampled during active COVID-19. Material: peripheral blood.

The encoded CDR3 is CASSLGGQGGNEKLFF. The nucleotide sequence is given as TGCGCCAGCAGCTTGGGAGGTCAGGGAGGAAATGAAAAACTGTTTTTT. The chain is made from TRBV5-1 and TRBJ1-4; TRBD1 might be the D gene, on 5 matching bases. V and J are truncated by 0 bases and 5 bases respectively, leaving an intervening sequence of 14 bases. Taken from cysteine to phenylalanine, the CDR3 has 16 residues. Only the CDR3 portion is preserved as DNA: 48 bases, with reading frame beginning at the first base. Based on the germline V gene, the CDR1 and CDR2 sequences are SGHRS and YFSETQ.